This T cell receptor (beta chain) was sequenced in a study of blood T cells in healthy people across ages. Using a J-beta primer mix together with a sample-barcoded 5' primer, a second PCR was run for about 7 to 12 cycles. With 12 random nucleotides, a template-switch adaptor tagged each individual cDNA molecule. Per sample, CDR3-containing paired-end reads numbered at least 3 million. TCRdb re-called the 5' RACE reads with MiXCR, one entry per CDR3 protein. The sample yields approximately 790,000 distinct CDR3 sequences, around two thirds seen once. The draw of peripheral blood yielded around 10 milliliters from each donor. This CDR3 region has 13 residues. Germline loops: CDR1 GTSNPN, CDR2 SVGIG (reference sequence). The ends were cut back, 2 bases at V and 6 bases at J, with 13 bases in the middle.

The specimen sequenced was blood. The chain employs TRBV30 and TRBJ1-2; D is unclear. This receptor was identified in a young man in good health. CDR3 in DNA: TGTGCCTGGAGTCTATCGCCAGATGATGGCTACACCTTC. Translated: CAWSLSPDDGYTF.